These T cell receptor beta chains were read from a single sample in a study of blood T cell repertoires in COVID-19. Profiled with immunoSEQ multiplex PCR; TCRdb holds only in-frame clones, not every one. The table has around 97,000 clones, 84% seen once. Input material: peripheral blood. These receptors were obtained from a human donor in a cohort sampled during active or convalescent COVID-19. Each CDR3 is given with its conserved first and last residue. The D gene is left open where the match is weak. Only some rows state a clone size, as once, few, many or a class for expanded clones.

-,TRBV6-2/TRBV6-3,-,TRBJ1-5,CASSTQGVRQPQHF,TGTGCCAGCAGTACTCAGGGTGTTCGACAGCCCCAGCATTTT
TRBD2,TRBV27,-,TRBJ2-7,CASSSSWVAGDEQYF,TGTGCCAGCAGTTCCTCCTGGGTTGCGGGGGACGAGCAGTACTTC
TRBD1,TRBV5-1,-,TRBJ2-7,CASSLLQGATYEQYF,TGCGCCAGCAGCTTGTTACAGGGGGCCACCTACGAGCAGTACTTC
-,TRBV28,-,TRBJ1-1,CASKGPLGRNTEAFF,TGTGCCAGCAAAGGGCCCCTGGGGAGGAACACTGAAGCTTTCTTT
TRBD1,TRBV4-3,few,TRBJ1-2,CASSLVPGQGTDYGYTF,TGCGCCAGCAGCCTGGTCCCGGGACAGGGTACGGACTATGGCTACACCTTC
-,TRBV28,-,TRBJ2-6,CASSLRTGRGAGANVLTF,TGTGCCAGCAGTTTGCGTACAGGGAGAGGGGCCGGGGCCAACGTCCTGACTTTC
-,TRBV10-1,-,TRBJ2-5,CASSESLASGETQYF,TGCGCCAGCAGTGAGTCCCTAGCGAGCGGAGAGACCCAGTACTTC
TRBD1,TRBV6-5,-,TRBJ1-5,CASSYIPQGASQPQHF,TGTGCCAGCAGTTACATACCACAGGGGGCGAGTCAGCCCCAGCATTTT
TRBD2,TRBV7-2,-,TRBJ2-1,CASSLVRGTSNEQFF,TGTGCCAGCAGCTTAGTTCGGGGGACTAGCAATGAGCAGTTCTTC
-,TRBV24-1,-,TRBJ2-5,CATSDLRKGETQYF,TGTGCCACCAGTGATTTGCGGAAGGGGGAGACCCAGTACTTC
-,TRBV18,many,TRBJ1-4,CASSPRDRLDEKLFF,TGTGCCAGCTCACCACGAGATAGACTTGACGAAAAACTGTTTTTT
-,TRBV30,-,TRBJ1-5,CAWSVDGGEPQHF,TGTGCCTGGAGTGTAGACGGGGGGGAGCCCCAGCATTTT
-,TRBV3-1/TRBV3-2,-,TRBJ2-3,CASSQDLTGLGWDTQYF,TGTGCCAGCAGCCAAGATCTAACAGGGTTGGGATGGGATACGCAGTATTTT
-,TRBV27,-,TRBJ2-2,CASSLARVGRGGELFF,TGTGCCAGCAGTTTAGCGAGAGTGGGAAGGGGCGGGGAGCTGTTTTTT
-,TRBV7-3,few,TRBJ2-2,CASSSKRAGTGDAGELFF,TGTGCCAGCAGCTCCAAAAGGGCCGGGACTGGCGACGCCGGGGAGCTGTTTTTT
-,TRBV9,-,TRBJ2-7,CASSVGWGRPSYEQYF,TGTGCCAGCAGCGTAGGTTGGGGGCGCCCCTCCTACGAGCAGTACTTC
-,TRBV11-2,-,TRBJ2-3,CASSLDPGAETDTQYF,TGTGCCAGCAGCTTAGATCCTGGGGCGGAAACAGATACGCAGTATTTT
-,TRBV5-1,-,TRBJ1-4,CASSLDLRAPMFF,TGCGCCAGCAGCTTAGACCTCAGGGCGCCAATGTTTTTT
-,TRBV21-1,-,TRBJ2-7,CASSSRLGRGLYEQYF,TGTGCCAGCAGCAGCCGGCTAGGGCGGGGCCTCTACGAGCAGTACTTC
TRBD1,TRBV6-1,-,TRBJ1-2,CASSESPGTGGGYTF,TGTGCCAGCAGTGAATCGCCCGGGACAGGGGGCGGCTACACCTTC
TRBD1,TRBV7-6,-,TRBJ2-5,CASSLNRDRQETQYF,TGTGCCAGCAGTCTTAACCGGGACAGACAAGAGACCCAGTACTTC
TRBD1,TRBV5-1,-,TRBJ2-7,CASSEGTGGIYEQYF,TGCGCCAGCAGCGAAGGGACAGGGGGGATTTACGAGCAGTACTTC
TRBD1,TRBV28,-,TRBJ2-1,CASSPDRVGYNEQFF,TGTGCCAGCAGTCCTGACAGGGTAGGATACAATGAGCAGTTCTTC
-,TRBV9,few,TRBJ2-7,CASWVWQDKAYEQYF,TGTGCCAGCTGGGTTTGGCAGGACAAGGCCTACGAGCAGTACTTC
-,TRBV27,-,TRBJ2-2,CASSGQITGELFF,TGTGCCAGCAGTGGACAGATCACCGGGGAGCTGTTTTTT
-,TRBV7-9,-,TRBJ1-5,CASSLGGGFGNQPQHF,TGTGCCAGCAGCTTAGGAGGGGGATTCGGCAATCAGCCCCAGCATTTT
TRBD2,TRBV2,-,TRBJ2-7,CASSPSLAGIAYEQYF,TGTGCCAGCAGTCCGTCCCTAGCGGGGATCGCCTACGAGCAGTACTTC
TRBD1,TRBV7-2,-,TRBJ2-1,CASSRRTGRDLNEQFF,TGTGCCAGCAGTCGGAGGACAGGGAGAGATTTGAATGAGCAGTTCTTC
-,TRBV5-1,-,TRBJ2-4,CASSLRAEGIQYF,TGCGCCAGCAGCCTGAGGGCCGAAGGCATTCAGTACTTC
-,TRBV6-5,-,TRBJ2-7,CASSYPLGQYPSEQYF,TGTGCCAGCAGTTACCCTCTGGGCCAATACCCTTCCGAGCAGTACTTC
-,TRBV7-2,-,TRBJ1-6,CASSWHNSPLHF,TGTGCCAGCAGCTGGCATAATTCACCCCTCCACTTT
TRBD2,TRBV25-1,-,TRBJ2-7,CASSARTSGSYEQYF,TGTGCCAGCAGTGCACGGACTAGCGGTTCCTACGAGCAGTACTTC
-,TRBV7-9,-,TRBJ1-6,CASSLRDTFLNSPLHF,TGTGCCAGCAGCCTCCGGGACACTTTCTTAAACTCACCCCTCCACTTT
TRBD1,TRBV5-1,-,TRBJ1-4,CASSTSPGQGGAKLFF,TGCGCCAGCAGCACCTCACCGGGACAGGGAGGGGCAAAACTGTTTTTT
TRBD1,TRBV5-4,-,TRBJ1-1,CASSLGGTGPVNTEAFF,TGTGCCAGCAGCTTGGGGGGGACAGGGCCTGTGAACACTGAAGCTTTCTTT
-,TRBV3-1/TRBV3-2,-,TRBJ2-6,CASSQDGQSGANVLTF,TGTGCCAGCAGCCAAGATGGACAGTCTGGGGCCAACGTCCTGACTTTC
-,TRBV19,once,TRBJ1-5,CASWTGNQPQHF,TGTGCCAGTTGGACAGGCAATCAGCCCCAGCATTTT